What follows are 2 T cell receptor beta chains derived from one specimen sequenced in a study of cytomegalovirus exposure and HLA in healthy donors (dated by TCRdb to the late 2010s). The receptor library was made with the immunoSEQ multiplex PCR assay. For the multiplex PCR, a mixture combining 60 forward primers for TCR Vbeta segments and 13 reverse primers for TCR Jbeta segments was used. Sourced from immuneACCESS, this table was stored by TCRdb with only in-frame sequences that have V and J called. A share of the clones is absent; for the studies checked, an unresolved V gene accounts for under half, and the remainder has no known explanation. A total of approximately 110,000 clones appear in this sample, 55% to 75% of them only once. The top ten constitute 8.2% of the sample. Sequencing input: PBMCs. Receptors originate from a woman between 40 and 50 years old in good health and CMV-seropositive.

This clone turned up a few times. The rearrangement uses TRBV6-5 and TRBJ2-3, with 7 bases lining up with TRBD1. From germline, CDR1 is MNHEY and CDR2 SVGAGI. V was clipped by 5 bases and J by 11 bases; unmatched bases: 13. The CDR3 is 14 amino acids. The DNA of the CDR3 is TGTGCCAGCAGTCTTAGGACAGGAGCGAGTAGGCAGTATTTT. Translating gives CASSLRTGASRQYF.

This clone was counted between two and nine times. The rearrangement links TRBV9 to TRBJ2-7; TRBD1 matches at 8 bases. The germline CDR1 and CDR2 sequences are SGDLS and YYNGEE. With V trimmed by 0 bases and J by 5 bases, 7 bases remained unmatched. This CDR3 has 15 amino acids. DNA for the CDR3: TGTGCCAGCAGCGTAGAAGAGACAGGGGCACACGAGCAGTACTTC. Protein product: CASSVEETGAHEQYF.